Below, 8 T cell receptor beta chains from the same sample are listed, as sequenced in a study of breast tumors, draining lymph nodes, adjacent tissues. Axillary draining lymph nodes of breast cancer patients supplied the node samples. TCRdb independently ran MiXCR on the multiplex PCR reads; one entry per CDR3 protein. Found here are 85,000 to 130,000 distinct CDR3 sequences, 20% to 25% of them singletons; the top ten hold 1% to 1.5%. Sequences were obtained from axillary lymph node tissue. The receptors were sampled from a female donor with breast cancer. Some clones in this sample may be carry-over from other donors' samples.

V gene TRBV18 combines with J gene TRBJ1-6; no firm D call. Between the trimmed V and J ends, which lost 2 bases and 0 bases, there was a span of 11 bases. CDR1 and CDR2 (germline): KGHSH, LQKENI. The CDR3 length is 17 residues. The CDR3 protein is CASSPSFESSYNSPLHF. CDR3 sequence (DNA): TGTGCCAGCTCACCAAGCTTCGAAAGCTCCTATAATTCACCCCTCCACTTT.

This clonotype appeared many times. The chain links TRBV18 to TRBJ2-7; D remains unclear. CDR3 length equals 13 residues. Deletions cut 8 bases from V and 3 bases from J, with 14 bases between. Germline V gene sequence: CDR1 KGHSH, CDR2 LQKENI. The DNA of the CDR3 is TGTGCCAGCGCCCCTAGGCAGAACTACGAGCAGTACTTC. It yields the protein CASAPRQNYEQYF.

This clonotype occurred many times. The chain recombines TRBV6-6 with TRBJ2-1; 14 nucleotides line up with TRBD2. V lost 7 bases, J lost 9 bases, and 8 bases stayed unmatched. This CDR3 spans 15 amino acids. Germline V gene data show CDR1 as MNHNY and CDR2 as SVGAGI (reference sequence). The CDR3 coding sequence is TGTGCCAGCATCCTCACGGGACTAGCGGGAGTTGAGCAGTTCTTC. The encoded protein is CASILTGLAGVEQFF.

The table lists this clonotype with many counts. V usage is TRBV6-5 and J usage is TRBJ2-3, with D possibly being TRBD1 or TRBD2 (5 bases each). V was shortened by 7 bases and J by 2 bases, with 10 bases between the two germline ends. CDR3 length: 13 residues. Germline V gene sequence: CDR1 MNHEY, CDR2 SVGAGI. CDR3 amino acids: CASNEGNTDTQYF. CDR3 bases: TGTGCCAGCAATGAGGGGAACACAGATACGCAGTATTTT.

This clonotype was found many times. Compared with germline, one end of the junction differs, possibly owing to a read error. The chain uses TRBV7-9 and TRBJ2-3, with D possibly TRBD2 on 5 matching bases. CDR3 length: 16 amino acids. Germline V gene lookup returns CDR1 SEHNR and CDR2 FQNEAQ (reference sequence). The CDR3 reads CASSLGETSNTDTEYF. The CDR3 coding sequence is TGTGCCAGCAGCTTAGGGGAGACAAGCAACACAGATACGGAGTATTTT.

In this sample, this clonotype turned up many times. This chain links TRBV29-1 with TRBJ2-1; the D gene is possibly TRBD1 (5 bases). V was pared by 7 bases and J by 8 bases, with 18 bases between. Germline CDR1 and CDR2: SQVTM and ANQGSEA. CDR3 length: 13 amino acids. The CDR3 bases are TGCAGCGCCGGACAAGGGATACAATATGAGCAGTTCTTC. Amino acid sequence: CSAGQGIQYEQFF.

This clonotype occurred many times. The chain joins TRBV12-3 or TRBV12-4 to TRBJ2-1; possible D gene TRBD1, 7 bases. This CDR3 is 16 amino acids long. V lost 7 bases, J lost 2 bases, and 18 bases lay in between. CDR3 loop: CASNNRGGVPYNEQFF. The CDR3 region has the DNA TGTGCCAGCAACAACAGGGGAGGAGTCCCCTACAATGAGCAGTTCTTC.

Concerning this clonotype itself: A read error may account for a junction end that differs from germline. V gene TRBV10-3 combines with J gene TRBJ1-2; 7 bases fit TRBD1. The CDR3 runs to 12 residues. Per the germline V gene, CDR1 is ENHRY and CDR2 is SYGVKD. In nucleotides, the CDR3 is TGTGCCACCGCCGGGACAGTCGACGGCTACATCTTT. Translating it yields CATAGTVDGYIF.